One and the same sample provided the 9 T cell receptor beta chains below, sequenced in a study of blood T cell repertoires in COVID-19. Data came from immunoSEQ multiplex PCR; TCRdb stores just in-frame clones and leaves some out. The table has some 200,000 clones, around 85% seen once. Sequencing was carried out using PBMCs or T cells enriched from blood (not recorded which). The source is a middle-aged woman with acute COVID-19.

The chain couples TRBV3-1 (or the pseudogene TRBV3-2) to TRBJ1-2; tentatively, D is TRBD1 (5 bases). Looked up from germline, CDR1 is LGHDT and CDR2 is YNNKEL (reference sequence). The ends were cut back, 2 bases at V and 8 bases at J, with 9 bases in the middle. The CDR3 consists of 12 residues. CDR3 in amino acids: CASSQQGVGYTF. DNA of the CDR3: TGTGCCAGCAGCCAACAGGGTGTCGGCTACACCTTC.

This clone has more than one count but fewer than ten. The chain couples TRBV7-9 to TRBJ2-7; 9 bases are a match to TRBD1. Trimming removed 8 bases from V and 1 base from J; junction bases left unmatched: 3. Germline assignment: CDR1 SEHNR and CDR2 FQNEAQ (reference sequence). CDR3 length: 13 residues. The CDR3 nucleotides are TGTGCCAGCTCCGGACAGGGGTCCTACGAGCAGTACTTC. Translation gives CASSGQGSYEQYF.

The V and J genes are TRBV10-3 and TRBJ1-2, with TRBD1 matching 10 bases. Germline V gives CDR1 ENHRY, CDR2 SYGVKD. This CDR3 is built from 15 residues. V was clipped by 6 bases and J by 8 bases; unmatched bases: 12. The CDR3 DNA follows: TGTGCCATCAGCGACCCCGACAGGGGGCAGGGAGGCTACACCTTC. Its translation: CAISDPDRGQGGYTF.

The chain is built from TRBV9 and TRBJ2-1, with a tentative D call TRBD1 (5 bases). Per the germline V gene, CDR1 is SGDLS and CDR2 is YYNGEE. V was cut by 0 bases and J by 2 bases, with 9 bases left in between. The CDR3 is 15 amino acids. CDR3 protein: CASSVGRATYNEQFF. CDR3 nucleotide sequence: TGTGCCAGCAGCGTAGGCAGGGCAACCTACAATGAGCAGTTCTTC.

This sequence joins TRBV25-1 and TRBJ1-2, with a possible D match to TRBD1 (6 bases). Looked up from germline, CDR1 is MGHDK and CDR2 is SYGVNS. With 0 bases removed from V and 4 bases from J, the gap between germline ends came to 12 bases. This CDR3 has 15 amino acids. The CDR3 region is CASSEYPDRPYGYTF. CDR3 sequence (DNA): TGTGCCAGCAGTGAATATCCCGACAGGCCCTATGGCTACACCTTC.

This chain joins TRBV7-9 and TRBJ2-7, with TRBD1 as a possible D gene (6 bases). V was cut by 4 bases and J by 3 bases, with 16 bases left in between. Looked up from germline, CDR1 is SEHNR and CDR2 is FQNEAQ (reference sequence). CDR3 size: 15 residues. CDR3 DNA: TGTGCCAGCAGCTCCTCCCCCGGGACACACTACGAGCAGTACTTC. Protein sequence: CASSSSPGTHYEQYF.

This clone occurred once. This chain joins TRBV21-1 and TRBJ1-5; the table calls TRBD1, which could not be checked here. TRBV21-1 is tagged as a pseudogene. The CDR3 is made up of 19 amino acids. The DNA of the CDR3 is TGTGCCAGCAGCCTTCTATGTAAGCAGGGCTTTAGGAAGAATCAGCCCCAGCATTTT. Translating gives CASSLLCKQGFRKNQPQHF.

This rearrangement joins TRBV21-1 to TRBJ2-3; the D call TRBD1 from the table was never checked on the DNA. TRBV21-1 is a pseudogene segment. The CDR3 covers 14 residues. CDR3 bases: TGTGCCAGCACACCGGGACAGGGTCCAGATACGCAGTATTTT. Translating it yields CASTPGQGPDTQYF.

The chain joins TRBV27 to TRBJ1-2, with unresolved D. CDR1 and CDR2 from the germline V gene are MNHEY and SMNVEV (reference sequence). V was cut by 6 bases and J by 4 bases, with 15 bases left in between. The CDR3 extends over 14 amino acids. The CDR3 loop reads CASRLREASYGYTF. The CDR3 coding sequence is TGTGCCAGCAGATTAAGAGAGGCCTCCTATGGCTACACCTTC.